One sample yielded the 16 T cell receptor beta chains listed below, sequenced in a study of T cell responses to AZD1222 COVID-19 vaccine. Data came from immunoSEQ multiplex PCR; TCRdb stores just in-frame clones and leaves some out. The sample lists about 83,000 clones; roughly 86% were seen once. The sample here was peripheral blood, taken on day 0 of AZD1222 vaccination. These receptor sequences come from an adult in good health.

V is TRBV28 and J is TRBJ1-2, with unresolved D. CDR1 is MDHEN, CDR2 SYDVKM, per germline. The CDR3 extends over 14 amino acids. Trimming shortened V by 4 bases and J by 5 bases, and 14 bases separated the two germline ends. Here the CDR3 reads CASSSEGKGYGYTF. The CDR3 DNA reads as TGTGCCAGCAGTTCAGAGGGTAAAGGGTATGGCTACACCTTC.

The chain links TRBV20-1 to TRBJ1-6; D is possibly TRBD1 (5 bases). CDR1 DFQATT and CDR2 SNEGSKA come from the germline V gene (reference sequence). Trimming took 3 bases from V and 8 from J, leaving 17 bases between them. CDR3 size: 15 residues. The CDR3 region has the DNA TGCAGTGCTAGTGAATGGGGGGGAAGGTATTCACCCCTCCACTTT. It is translated as CSASEWGGRYSPLHF.

The rearrangement links TRBV4-1 to TRBJ1-2; 7 bases line up with TRBD1. Germline V gene data show CDR1 as MGHRA and CDR2 as YSYEKL. Trimming removed 4 bases from V and 4 bases from J; junction bases left unmatched: 9. The CDR3 is made up of 15 amino acids. DNA of the CDR3: TGCGCCAGCAGCCCCGGGACAGACGTATTCTATGGCTACACCTTC. Protein: CASSPGTDVFYGYTF.

V gene TRBV7-8 combines with J gene TRBJ2-7; D is unclear. V lost 2 bases to trimming and J lost 3 bases, with 8 bases between them. The CDR3 loop spans 13 amino acids. The germline V gene encodes CDR1 SGHVS and CDR2 FQNEAQ. CDR3 nucleotides: TGTGCCAGCAGCTTACCTGGAGACTACGAGCAGTACTTC. Translation gives CASSLPGDYEQYF.

The chain couples TRBV6-1 to TRBJ2-2, with D possibly matching TRBD1 (5 bases). Trimming cost V 2 bases and J 5 bases, with 21 bases left between them. Germline loops: CDR1 MNHNS, CDR2 SASEGT. CDR3 length: 18 residues. Here the CDR3 DNA reads TGTGCCAGCAGTGAACAGGTCCGGCGACTTCCAGGGACCGGGGAGCTGTTTTTT. It translates to CASSEQVRRLPGTGELFF.

The genes are TRBV19 and TRBJ1-1; tentatively, D is TRBD1 (5 bases). V was shortened by 9 bases and J by 1 base, with 21 bases between the two germline ends. The CDR3 loop spans 16 amino acids. The germline gives CDR1 LNHDA, CDR2 SQIVND (reference sequence). Here the CDR3 reads CASQQSGLSGNTEAFF. The CDR3 DNA reads TGTGCCAGCCAGCAGTCGGGACTGTCTGGGAACACTGAAGCTTTCTTT.

The table lists this clone with a few counts. This chain joins TRBV5-1 and TRBJ1-1; D possibly corresponds to TRBD1 (5 bases). V was trimmed by 1 base and J by 3 bases, leaving 10 bases between them. The CDR3 runs to 14 residues. CDR1 SGHRS and CDR2 YFSETQ come from the germline V gene. Written as DNA, the CDR3 is TGCGCCAGCAGCTTGCTCACAGGTGACACTGAAGCTTTCTTT. As protein: CASSLLTGDTEAFF.

This rearrangement joins TRBV5-4 to TRBJ2-3, with D perhaps matching TRBD1 or TRBD2 (5 bases each). V lost 5 bases and J 4 bases, leaving 17 bases between the germline ends. CDR1 and CDR2 from the germline V gene are SGHNT and YYREEE (reference sequence). The CDR3 has 15 residues. The CDR3 reads CASSPVGTSPDTQYF. DNA of the CDR3: TGTGCCAGCAGTCCCGTTGGGACCTCCCCAGATACGCAGTATTTT. The whole variable domain, remainder taken from reference TRBV5-4 and TRBJ2-3, is ETGVTQSPTHLIKTRGQQVTLRCSSQSGHNTVSWYQQALGQGPQFIFQYYREEENGRGNFPPRFSGLQFPNYSSELNVNALELDDSALYLCASSPVGTSPDTQYFGPGTRLTVL.

The V call is TRBV27, the J call TRBJ1-1, with 10 bases identical to TRBD1. Germline trimming cut 1 base from V and 4 bases from J; bases unmatched to any gene: 9. In germline, CDR1 is MNHEY, CDR2 SMNVEV (reference sequence). There are 17 residues in the CDR3. The CDR3 DNA reads TGTGCCAGCAGTTTATGGACAGGGGGGACTTTAGGCACTGAAGCTTTCTTT. Translation gives CASSLWTGGTLGTEAFF.

The chain employs TRBV20-1 and TRBJ1-6, with 8 positions matching TRBD1. Germline trimming cut 3 bases from V and 10 bases from J; bases unmatched to any gene: 5. In germline, CDR1 is DFQATT, CDR2 SNEGSKA (reference sequence). The CDR3 sequence is 13 residues long. Here the CDR3 DNA reads TGCAGTGCTAGTTCAGGGGGCAGGTCACCCCTCCACTTT. Amino acid sequence: CSASSGGRSPLHF.

The rearrangement joins TRBV30 to TRBJ2-1; D gene unclear. There are 15 residues in the CDR3. Germline CDR1 and CDR2: GTSNPN and SVGIG (reference sequence). V dropped 5 bases and J dropped 10 bases, with 24 bases sitting between them. CDR3 protein: CAWGHLPPDTIEQFF. The DNA of the CDR3 is TGTGCCTGGGGGCACCTGCCCCCTGATACCATCGAGCAGTTCTTC. Full variable domain (remainder filled in from reference TRBV30 and TRBJ2-1): SQTIHQWPATLVQPVGSPLSLECTVEGTSNPNLYWYRQAAGRGLQLLFYSVGIGQISSEVPQNLSASRPQDRQFILSSKKLLLSDSGFYLCAWGHLPPDTIEQFFGPGTRLTVL.

J is TRBJ1-3 and V is TRBV23-1; tentatively, D is TRBD1 (5 bases). TRBV23-1 is given ORF status, its function remaining uncertain. Trimming removed 0 bases at V and 11 bases at J, with 20 bases between. CDR3 length: 16 residues. In DNA form, the CDR3 reads TGCGCCAGCAGTCAATCCCGGGCAGGGTTCTTTTTCCCCATATATTTT. It is translated as CASSQSRAGFFFPIYF.

The chain carries TRBV6-5 and TRBJ1-2; the D gene is possibly TRBD1 (6 bases). Germline assignment: CDR1 MNHEY and CDR2 SVGAGI. CDR3 length: 12 residues. The V end was cut by 6 bases, the J end by 8 bases, with 13 bases between. The CDR3 loop reads CASRTGLQGYTF. The CDR3 DNA follows: TGTGCCAGCAGAACAGGGCTGCAAGGCTACACCTTC.

This clone was found a few times. This sequence joins TRBV5-1 and TRBJ1-2, with 9 nucleotides matching TRBD1. The V gene's germline CDR1 is SGHRS and CDR2 YFSETQ. Germline trimming cut 3 bases from V and 1 base from J; bases unmatched to any gene: 7. This CDR3 region has 16 residues. CDR3 in DNA: TGCGCCAGCAGCTCCCCCGGGACAGGGATTAACTATGGCTACACCTTC. This encodes CASSSPGTGINYGYTF.

J is TRBJ1-2 and V is TRBV7-2; 7 nucleotides agree with TRBD1. The CDR3 spans 15 residues. CDR1 is SGHTA, CDR2 FQGNSA, per germline. V gave up 3 bases and J gave up 2 bases; unmatched junction bases: 6. The chain's CDR3 is CASSFGQAANYGYTF. Written as DNA, the CDR3 is TGTGCCAGCAGCTTTGGACAGGCTGCGAACTATGGCTACACCTTC.

The rearrangement links TRBV6-2 or TRBV6-3 to TRBJ2-7; D is unclear. V lost 4 bases to trimming and J lost 4 bases, with 8 bases between them. The CDR3 covers 12 residues. Germline CDR1 reads MNHEY; CDR2 reads SVGEGT. CDR3 nucleotides: TGTGCCAGCAGTTTGGGCCTGTACGAGCAGTACTTC. Its translation: CASSLGLYEQYF.